What follows describes a single T cell receptor beta chain. There are 17 residues in the CDR3. CDR1 is SGHAT and CDR2 is FQNNGV in the germline V gene. The V segment lost 0 bases and the J segment 6 bases; nucleotides outside the gene matches: 12. Original handling: The assay estimated nucleated cells by amplifying reference gene primers. Clones were sequenced by immunoSEQ multiplex PCR, and TCRdb holds only the in-frame ones, with some missing. That table is the source of V, J and clone size, and D and trimming were worked out from the DNA. The data show hundreds of thousands of clones, with 90% seen just once and roughly 1.5% held by the top ten. The data originate from a study of blood T cell repertoires in COVID-19. Participant ages covered about 18 to 100 years across about 25 US areas. Cohorts were based on clinical histories the participants reported.

This TCR came from a woman in her late teens or twenties with acute COVID-19. Specimen: PBMCs or T cells enriched from blood (not recorded which). The chain is built from TRBV11-2 and TRBJ1-1; 8 positions agree with TRBD1. DNA for the CDR3: TGTGCCAGCAGCTTAGACTCTTTATCTCAGGGGGCGCCTGAAGCTTTCTTT. This gives the protein CASSLDSLSQGAPEAFF.